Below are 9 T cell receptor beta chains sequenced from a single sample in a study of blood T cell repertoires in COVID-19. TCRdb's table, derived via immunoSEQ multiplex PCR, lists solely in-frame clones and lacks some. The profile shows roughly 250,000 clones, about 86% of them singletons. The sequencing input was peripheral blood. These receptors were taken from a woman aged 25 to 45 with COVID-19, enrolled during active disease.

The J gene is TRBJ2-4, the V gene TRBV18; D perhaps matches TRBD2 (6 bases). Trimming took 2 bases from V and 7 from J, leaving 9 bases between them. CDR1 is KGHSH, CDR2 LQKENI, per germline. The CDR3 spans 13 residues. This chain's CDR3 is CASSPVGTNIQYF. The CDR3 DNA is TGTGCCAGCTCACCAGTCGGGACTAACATTCAGTACTTC. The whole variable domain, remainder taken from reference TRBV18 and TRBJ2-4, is NAGVMQNPRHLVRRRGQEARLRCSPMKGHSHVYWYRQLPEEGLKFMVYLQKENIIDESGMPKERFSAEFPKEGPSILRIQQVVRGDSAAYFCASSPVGTNIQYFGAGTRLSVL.

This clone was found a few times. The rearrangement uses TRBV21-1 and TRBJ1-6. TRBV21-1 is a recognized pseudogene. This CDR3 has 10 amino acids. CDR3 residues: CASSKVRSNF. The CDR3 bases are TGTGCCAGCAGCAAAGTTAGGAGCAACTTT.

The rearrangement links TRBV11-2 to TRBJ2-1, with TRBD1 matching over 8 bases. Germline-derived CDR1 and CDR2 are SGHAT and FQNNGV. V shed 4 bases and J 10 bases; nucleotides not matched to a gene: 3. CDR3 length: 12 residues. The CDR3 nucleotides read TGTGCCAGCAGCTCAGGACAGGGCGAGCAGTTCTTC. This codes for CASSSGQGEQFF.

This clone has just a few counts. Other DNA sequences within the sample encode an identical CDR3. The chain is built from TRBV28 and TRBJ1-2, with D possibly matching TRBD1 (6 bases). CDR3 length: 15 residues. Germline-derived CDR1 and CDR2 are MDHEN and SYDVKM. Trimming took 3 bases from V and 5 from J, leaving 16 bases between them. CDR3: CASSLGGALRYGYTF. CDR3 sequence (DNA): TGTGCCAGCAGTTTGGGGGGGGCGCTTCGGTATGGCTACACCTTC.

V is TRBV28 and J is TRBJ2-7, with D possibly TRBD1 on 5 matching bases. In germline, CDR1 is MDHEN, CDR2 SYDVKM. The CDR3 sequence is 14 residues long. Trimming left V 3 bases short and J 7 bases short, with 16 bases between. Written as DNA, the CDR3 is TGTGCCAGCAGTTTCAGGGTAGAGTTTCGGGAGCAGTACTTC. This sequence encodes CASSFRVEFREQYF.

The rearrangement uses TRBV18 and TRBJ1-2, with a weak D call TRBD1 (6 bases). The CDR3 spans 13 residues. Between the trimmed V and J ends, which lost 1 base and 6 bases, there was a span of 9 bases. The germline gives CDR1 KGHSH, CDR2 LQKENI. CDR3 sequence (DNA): TGTGCCAGCTCACCACGGCAGGGGAATGGCTACACCTTC. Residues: CASSPRQGNGYTF.

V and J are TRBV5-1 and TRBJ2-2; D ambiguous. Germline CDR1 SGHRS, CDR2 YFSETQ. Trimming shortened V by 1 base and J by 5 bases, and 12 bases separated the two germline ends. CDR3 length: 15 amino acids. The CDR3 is CASSLYGSLTGELFF. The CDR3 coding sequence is TGCGCCAGCAGCTTGTATGGCAGTTTGACCGGGGAGCTGTTTTTT.

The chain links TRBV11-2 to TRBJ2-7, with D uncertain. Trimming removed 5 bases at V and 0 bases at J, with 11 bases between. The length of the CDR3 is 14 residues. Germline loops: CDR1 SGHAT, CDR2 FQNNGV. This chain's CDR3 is CASSLVGPSYEQYF. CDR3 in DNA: TGTGCCAGCAGCCTAGTGGGCCCCTCCTACGAGCAGTACTTC.

The DNA of the CDR3 is TGTGCCTGGAGTAAGCCAGCGGGGGGGAATACGCAGTATTTT. Translation gives CAWSKPAGGNTQYF. This chain joins TRBV30 and TRBJ2-3; TRBD2 matches at 10 bases. CDR1 and CDR2 from the germline V gene are GTSNPN and SVGIG (reference sequence). This CDR3 contains 14 residues. Losses at the gene ends were 2 bases for V and 7 bases for J; bases not matched to a gene: 6. Looking up the rest from reference TRBV30 and TRBJ2-3 gives the full variable domain: SQTIHQWPATLVQPVGSPLSLECTVEGTSNPNLYWYRQAAGRGLQLLFYSVGIGQISSEVPQNLSASRPQDRQFILSSKKLLLSDSGFYLCAWSKPAGGNTQYFGPGTRLTVL.